The source of this TCR beta chain is a study of T cell responses to AZD1222 COVID-19 vaccine. Study results and limitations: White British people made up most donors, females outnumbered males, and clonal diversity was possibly underestimated. Unmutated variant regions are reportedly targeted by nearly half of spike-specific TCRs. Spike regions recognized by vaccine-associated CD4 TCRs spanned the protein, led by 160-218 and 743-854.

This clone was picked up a small number of times. Its target is unknown. TCRdb's table, derived via immunoSEQ multiplex PCR, lists solely in-frame clones and lacks some. This table has about 150,000 clones, 94% appearing once. The germline V and J ends were trimmed by 5 bases and 6 bases, with 11 bases remaining between them. From germline, CDR1 is SGHTA and CDR2 FQGNSA. The CDR3 has 14 residues. The clonotype comes from an adult in good health. The sample here was peripheral blood, taken on day 0 of AZD1222 vaccination. This chain joins TRBV7-2 and TRBJ1-6, with unresolved D. In DNA form, the CDR3 reads TGTGCCAGCAGCCTGACTCTTCGTAATTCACCCCTCCACTTT. Residues: CASSLTLRNSPLHF.